The 20 T cell receptor beta chains in this list originate from one sample, sequenced in a study of response to subunit inactivated influenza vaccine. In TCRdb, the RT-PCR reads were re-called with MiXCR into one record per CDR3 protein. Found here are fewer than 700,000 distinct CDR3 sequences, 13% of them singletons; the top ten hold around 13%. Sample: PBMCs from blood, taken more than 35 days after vaccination. The receptors were sampled from a man aged 45-65 years who received an inactivated influenza vaccine.

The V and J genes are TRBV20-1 and TRBJ2-3; TRBD2 matches at 11 bases. This CDR3 is 15 amino acids long. The ends lost 6 bases at V and 1 base at J; junction bases unmatched: 6. Germline V gives CDR1 DFQATT, CDR2 SNEGSKA (reference sequence). The CDR3 loop is CSASSGRWGTDTQYF. DNA for the CDR3: TGCAGTGCCTCTAGCGGGAGGTGGGGCACAGATACGCAGTATTTT.

The gene calls are TRBV12-3 or TRBV12-4 and TRBJ2-3; no reliable D call. The CDR3 totals 15 residues. Trimming removed 10 bases at V and 0 bases at J, with 17 bases between. The CDR3 DNA reads TGTGCCATCCTAAGACGGGCAGGAAGCACAGATACGCAGTATTTT. Amino acids: CAILRRAGSTDTQYF.

J is TRBJ1-5 and V is TRBV12-3 or TRBV12-4; possible D gene TRBD1, 6 bases. The CDR3 consists of 15 residues. Trimming left V 7 bases short and J 9 bases short, with 22 bases between. The CDR3 DNA follows: TGTGCCAGCACACACCGCGGGGACACTGGCGGGCCCCAGCATTTT. Its protein product is CASTHRGDTGGPQHF.

This clonotype has a handful of counts. CDR3 loop: CASSPRDGFSGANVLTF. The CDR3 DNA follows: TGTGCCAGCAGCCCCCGGGACGGATTCTCTGGGGCCAACGTCCTGACTTTC. V usage is TRBV7-6 and J usage is TRBJ2-6; either TRBD1 or TRBD2 may fit D (5 bases each). V lost 5 bases and J 0 bases, leaving 14 bases between the germline ends. Germline CDR1 SGHVS, CDR2 FNYEAQ. The CDR3 loop spans 17 amino acids.

J is TRBJ2-7 and V is TRBV3-1, with 9 bases aligning to TRBD2. With V trimmed by 1 base and J by 2 bases, 3 bases remained unmatched. This CDR3 spans 15 amino acids. Per germline, CDR1 LGHDT and CDR2 YNNKEL (reference sequence). The CDR3 sequence: CASSQGPSGTYEQYF. CDR3 in DNA: TGTGCCAGCAGCCAAGGTCCTAGCGGGACCTACGAGCAGTACTTC.

This CDR3 reads CASSQEEWTITNTYEQYF. The CDR3 DNA is TGTGCCAGCAGCCAAGAGGAGTGGACCATCACGAATACCTACGAGCAGTACTTC. This chain uses TRBV4-2 with TRBJ2-7; the D is unclear. The V end lost 0 bases, the J end lost 2 bases, and 20 bases lay between the germline ends. Germline CDR1 LGHNA, CDR2 YNFKEQ. The CDR3 is 18 residues long.

This clonotype occurred a few times. The V and J genes are TRBV11-2 and TRBJ1-1, with D maybe TRBD1 (5 bases). Deletions cut 5 bases from V and 5 bases from J, with 15 bases between. CDR1 and CDR2 (germline): SGHAT, FQNNGV. The CDR3 consists of 14 residues. The CDR3 here is CASSIGAGRTEAFF. CDR3 bases: TGTGCCAGCAGCATCGGGGCAGGTCGAACTGAAGCTTTCTTT.

This clonotype came up a few times. The V call is TRBV20-1, the J call TRBJ2-5, with 8 bases aligning to TRBD2. CDR3 length: 16 amino acids. Germline lookup yields CDR1 DFQATT and CDR2 SNEGSKA (reference sequence). Trimming at V came to 0 bases and at J to 2 bases, leaving 8 bases not matched to a gene. CDR3 sequence reads: CSARDPGTRGQETQYF. Here the CDR3 DNA reads TGCAGTGCTAGAGATCCCGGGACTAGGGGGCAAGAGACCCAGTACTTC.

The gene calls are TRBV5-1 and TRBJ2-7; the D gene is possibly TRBD1 (6 bases). V lost 4 bases, J lost 0 bases, and 17 bases lay in between. This CDR3 has 16 residues. The germline gives CDR1 SGHRS, CDR2 YFSETQ. CDR3 sequence: CASSLAGTQVSYEQYF. As DNA, the CDR3 is TGCGCCAGCAGCCTAGCCGGGACACAGGTCTCCTACGAGCAGTACTTC.

This clonotype was observed many times. The rearrangement uses TRBV20-1 and TRBJ2-3, with 9 positions matching TRBD2. V dropped 4 bases and J dropped 6; count of bases not matched to a gene: 8. CDR1 and CDR2 (germline): DFQATT, SNEGSKA (reference sequence). This CDR3 has 14 residues. CDR3 in amino acids: CSATHAGGLDTQYF. CDR3 bases: TGCAGTGCTACGCACGCGGGAGGGCTTGATACGCAGTATTTT.

This clonotype was seen at least ten times. This chain connects TRBV5-1 to TRBJ2-1; D not resolved. CDR3 length: 11 amino acids. Trimming took 6 bases from V and 4 from J, leaving 5 bases between them. Per the germline V gene, CDR1 is SGHRS and CDR2 is YFSETQ. CDR3 sequence reads: CASKAYNEQFF. DNA of the CDR3: TGCGCCAGCAAGGCTTACAATGAGCAGTTCTTC.

This clonotype was seen many times. The chain uses TRBV5-5 and TRBJ2-5, with no clear D. CDR3 size: 13 residues. Germline V CDR1 and CDR2: SGHKS, YYEKEE (reference sequence). Trimming removed 3 bases at V and 2 bases at J, with 8 bases between. CDR3 nucleotides: TGTGCCAGCAGCTGGACCCGGCAAGAGACCCAGTACTTC. This translates into CASSWTRQETQYF.

This clonotype has only a few counts. The genes are TRBV28 and TRBJ2-7; D assignment may be TRBD1 or TRBD2 (6 bases each). Trimming shortened V by 3 bases and J by 2 bases, and 11 bases separated the two germline ends. The CDR3 has 14 residues. Germline V lookup: CDR1 MDHEN, CDR2 SYDVKM. The CDR3 bases are TGTGCCAGCAGTTTGGAGGGGGAGGCCTACGAGCAGTACTTC. Its translation: CASSLEGEAYEQYF.

The rearrangement uses TRBV12-3 or TRBV12-4 and TRBJ2-3, with 11 bases aligning to TRBD2. J lost 0 bases, V lost 5 bases, and 7 bases had no gene match. This CDR3 has 17 residues. The CDR3 DNA is TGTGCCAGCAGTCGTAGCGGGGGGGTTGCTAGCACAGATACGCAGTATTTT. Amino acids: CASSRSGGVASTDTQYF.

Ten or more counts support this clonotype. One end of the junction does not line up with germline, which may come from a read error. The V gene is TRBV6-2 or TRBV6-3, the J gene TRBJ2-7; unclear D gene. CDR1 is MNHEY and CDR2 is SVGEGT in the germline V gene. CDR3 length: 11 residues. The CDR3 DNA reads TGTGCTAGCAGCCCTCTCTACGAGCAGTACTTC. Translated, it gives CASSPLYEQYF.

This clonotype was seen a handful of times. The chain is built from TRBV29-1 and TRBJ2-7; 9 positions agree with TRBD1. Germline CDR1 SQVTM, CDR2 ANQGSEA. CDR3 length: 13 residues. The J segment lost 3 bases and the V segment lost 7 bases, leaving 7 bases of the junction unmatched. The CDR3 DNA is TGCAGCGGCAGCCCGGGACAGGGCTACGAGCAGTACTTC. This gives the protein CSGSPGQGYEQYF.

This clonotype was observed many times. This chain joins TRBV29-1 and TRBJ2-3; the match to TRBD2 covers 9 bases. J was trimmed by 1 base and V by 6 bases; bases with no gene match: 2. This CDR3 comprises 13 residues. Germline V gene data show CDR1 as SQVTM and CDR2 as ANQGSEA. As DNA, the CDR3 is TGCAGCGTCCAGCGGGAGGGCACAGATACGCAGTATTTT. Its translation: CSVQREGTDTQYF.

As regards this clonotype: This sequence may be a read error, since a much larger clone differs from it by one base. The V and J genes are TRBV24-1 and TRBJ2-2; D unresolved. V was trimmed by 3 bases and J by 4 bases, leaving 11 bases between them. Looked up from germline, CDR1 is KGHDR and CDR2 is SFDVKD. The CDR3 is made up of 15 amino acids. DNA of the CDR3: TGTGCCACCAGTGATGTTGGGCGGATCACCGGGGAGCTGTTTTTT. This codes for CATSDVGRITGELFF.

This chain joins TRBV28 and TRBJ2-5; D remains unclear. The V gene lost 7 bases and the J gene lost 5 bases, with 20 bases spanning the gap. The CDR3 extends over 15 amino acids. Looked up from germline, CDR1 is MDHEN and CDR2 is SYDVKM. CDR3 nucleotide sequence: TGTGCCAGCACGTCCGGTTTTCCCCCCCGGGAGACCCAGTACTTC. It is translated as CASTSGFPPRETQYF.

This clonotype was picked up a small number of times. J is TRBJ1-5 and V is TRBV7-6; D unresolved. V lost 9 bases and J lost 3, with 15 bases in between. CDR1 is SGHVS, CDR2 FNYEAQ, per germline. CDR3 length: 14 amino acids. Here the CDR3 DNA reads TGTGCCAGGCCGTGGTGGGTACTCAATCAGCCCCAGCATTTT. Residues: CARPWWVLNQPQHF.